This record concerns one T cell receptor beta chain sequence. Its antigen is currently not known. Within one base of it there is no much larger clone, and no base qualities were kept. This sample was included in a study of follicular helper T cells after annual influenza vaccination (dated by TCRdb to 2016 to 2017). Regarding the research as a whole: Blood was collected on days 0, 7 and 28 after each seasonal influenza vaccination. To study recall of cTfh clones, some subjects were followed through successive annual vaccinations in the 2013-2014, 2014-2015 and 2015-2016 seasons. One week after vaccination, a second recruited cohort of 12 to 13 subjects (Table S1) displayed a similar ICOS+CD38+ cTfh response. Multi-year samples were obtained from about 6 subjects, with two vaccination seasons covered for a few subjects and three seasons covered for two subjects. Samples from 2013-2014 were cryopreserved, whereas samples from about 2015 were processed immediately after collection. What the study reported, not specific to this receptor: ICOS+CD38+ cTfh clonality correlated with the frequency of that population, and its change correlated with the change in circulating plasmablast frequency. Day 7 ICOS+CD38+ clones were most often found later in ICOS-CD38- cTfh, suggesting that subset may serve as a memory reservoir. Successive annual vaccinations recalled a recurrent oligoclonal ICOS+CD38+ cTfh response that contained tetramer and AIM influenza-specific clonotypes. Rare clonotypes could not be sampled because productive TCRB sequences were recovered from only 10-20% of the analyzed cells.

This specimen's time point label, per the study, means: 2014-2015 season, pre-vaccination. TCRB sequencing was used to follow sorted CD4 subsets from the blood of adults before and after they were given the seasonal inactivated influenza vaccine (Fluvarix). To be eligible, subjects had to be community-dwelling and could not have received an influenza vaccine during the previous 6 months. Subjects were excluded for influenza vaccine contraindications, substance abuse, HIV/AIDS, active malignancy, immunomodulatory medication, or active illness such as respiratory infection. Per time point, between roughly 35 and 110 mL of blood was sampled. Circulating Tfh were defined as non-naive CD4+CXCR5+PD-1+ cells and sorted into ICOS+CD38+ and ICOS-CD38- fractions. PBMC were isolated using Ficoll-Paque PLUS or SepMate separation. Before DNA was extracted, the cell subsets were sorted from PBMC using a BD FACS Aria.

The library relied on the immunoSEQ multiplex PCR assay. Adaptive Biotechnologies carried out TCRB amplification, library preparation, sequencing and preliminary bioinformatics at Survey level resolution. For TCRB sequencing, genomic DNA from sorted cTfh populations was amplified by multiplex PCR. Per the source publication's procedure: Clonality was calculated in R as 1 minus normalized Shannon entropy, and the Gini index was computed with the R package ineq. Overlap score was defined as the summed counts of shared sequences divided by the total counts of all sequences in both compared samples. The significance of shared clonotypes was tested with Fisher's exact test, assuming a theoretical repertoire of 10^7 TCRB sequences. TCRdb obtained this table from immuneACCESS and retained in-frame rearrangements with V and J assigned. These tables miss some clones; where compared with another copy, unresolved V genes account for less than half of the shortfall, and the remainder is unexplained. That table supplies the V and J calls and clone size; D and trimming were determined from the DNA. A total of about 27,000 clones appear in this sample, 65% to 85% of them only once. Approximately 1.3% of the sample rests with the top ten.

The CDR3 sequence holds 14 residues, the cysteine and phenylalanine included. CDR3 DNA only is kept here, 42 bases in frame from base 1. The germline V gene yields MNHNS for CDR1 and SASEGT for CDR2. The sample here was CXCR5+ CD38- circulating T follicular helper cells from blood, taken on the day of influenza vaccination. Per the publication, the cell subset or site label means: circulating Tfh, non-naive CD4+CXCR5+PD-1+ (ICOS+CD38+ or ICOS-CD38-). This receptor chain uses TRBV6-1 and TRBJ2-5, with 7 bases matching TRBD1. The DNA end favors TRBJ2-7, so the J call may be wrong. The source is an adult who received the influenza vaccine. The CDR3 reads CASSELTGFYEQYF. The nucleotide sequence reads TGTGCCAGCAGTGAACTGACAGGGTTTTACGAGCAGTACTTC.